Below are 15 T cell receptor beta chains sequenced from a single sample in a study of T-cell reconstitution after alpha-beta-depleted transplantation in children. Using unique molecular identifiers, the investigators prepared the TCRbeta library. Via MiXCR, TCRdb re-called the PCR reads, giving one row per CDR3 protein. The table shows some 200,000 distinct CDR3 sequences, with about 6% occurring only once. Specimen: PBMCs, collected before TCRalphabeta/CD19-depleted stem cell transplant. The receptors come from a girl younger than two with combined immunodeficiency, due to receive a stem cell transplant.

This clonotype has at least ten counts. The rearrangement joins TRBV13 to TRBJ2-5; D might be TRBD2 (6 bases). The V and J ends lost 3 bases and 3 bases respectively, with 11 bases between them. The CDR3 runs 14 residues. Looked up from germline, CDR1 is PRHDT and CDR2 is FYEKMQ (reference sequence). Here the CDR3 DNA reads TGTGCCAGCAGCTTTCTGTCTAGCGAAGAGACCCAGTACTTC. Its translation: CASSFLSSEETQYF.

This clonotype was counted many times. The CDR3 nucleotides are TGTGCCAGCAGCCTAAGACAGGGAGGTGCTACAGATACGCAGTATTTT. Translation: CASSLRQGGATDTQYF. The chain has TRBV7-2 and TRBJ2-3; tentatively, D is TRBD1 (7 bases). The CDR3 spans 16 residues. V lost 5 bases, J lost 3 bases, and 18 bases lay in between. Germline CDR1 is SGHTA and CDR2 is FQGNSA.

This clonotype was seen at least ten times. The chain employs TRBV6-1 and TRBJ2-5; TRBD2 matches 9 bases. The CDR3 sequence is 16 residues long. CDR1 and CDR2 (germline): MNHNS, SASEGT. The trim removed 6 bases at V and 5 bases at J, leaving 13 bases unmatched. The CDR3, as DNA: TGTGCCAGCAGCGATCTGGCGGGGGGGCCTTTGGAGACCCAGTACTTC. Translating it yields CASSDLAGGPLETQYF.

This clonotype was seen only a few times. The rearrangement links TRBV5-1 to TRBJ2-5; D remains unclear. Trimming stripped 3 bases from V and 1 base from J, with 7 bases between. The CDR3 length is 13 residues. Germline CDR1 reads SGHRS; CDR2 reads YFSETQ. CDR3 nucleotides: TGCGCCAGCAGCTGGCCCTCCCAAGAGACCCAGTACTTC. Protein sequence: CASSWPSQETQYF.

This clonotype was seen ten or more times. J is TRBJ2-2 and V is TRBV7-6; D assignment may be TRBD1 or TRBD2 (5 bases each). This CDR3 contains 15 residues. V dropped 3 bases and J dropped 3 bases, with 11 bases sitting between them. The germline V gene encodes CDR1 SGHVS and CDR2 FNYEAQ. The CDR3 region is CASSFLGEYTGELFF. DNA for the CDR3: TGTGCCAGCAGCTTTTTAGGGGAGTACACCGGGGAGCTGTTTTTT.

This clonotype came up a few times. The chain carries TRBV14 and TRBJ2-7; D remains ambiguous. Germline CDR1 reads SGHDN; CDR2 reads FVKESK. CDR3 length equals 14 residues. Trimming stripped 0 bases from V and 5 bases from J, with 11 bases between. CDR3 in DNA: TGTGCCAGCAGCCAAGATAACAGACTCGACGAGCAGTACTTC. Protein: CASSQDNRLDEQYF.

This clonotype was detected ten times or more. At one boundary the junction diverges from the germline segment, which might be a read error. V is TRBV28 and J is TRBJ2-1; D is possibly TRBD2 (5 bases). The V gene's germline CDR1 is MDHEN and CDR2 SYDVKM. The CDR3 runs to 11 residues. CDR3 residues: CASSRKRKALF. As DNA, the CDR3 is TGTGCCAGCAGTAGGAAGCGGAAAGCGCTCTTC.

This clonotype was recorded at least ten times. The V gene is TRBV29-1, the J gene TRBJ2-7; 8 positions match TRBD2. The CDR3 is made up of 15 amino acids. J was trimmed by 2 bases and V by 4 bases; bases with no gene match: 10. Germline V gene lookup returns CDR1 SQVTM and CDR2 ANQGSEA. In DNA, the CDR3 is TGCAGCGTTGTTATGAGCGGGAGCGAGCCCTACGAGCAGTACTTC. Its protein is CSVVMSGSEPYEQYF.

This clonotype was found many times. V usage is TRBV7-3 and J usage is TRBJ2-7; no clear D. V shed 4 bases and J shed 6 bases, with 19 bases lying between them. Looked up from germline, CDR1 is SGHTA and CDR2 is FQGTGA. The CDR3 has 15 residues. DNA for the CDR3: TGTGCCAGCAGCTCAACAGTGGGATCTTACCTCGAGCAGTACTTC. This translates into CASSSTVGSYLEQYF.

At least ten counts were recorded for this clonotype. This chain uses TRBV20-1 with TRBJ2-1, with no clear D. Germline V gene sequence: CDR1 DFQATT, CDR2 SNEGSKA (reference sequence). V was cut by 7 bases and J by 8 bases, with 21 bases left in between. CDR3 length: 14 amino acids. CDR3 sequence: CSGTLYQVIHEQFF. CDR3 nucleotide sequence: TGCAGTGGGACCCTTTACCAAGTGATCCATGAGCAGTTCTTC.

This clonotype has at least ten counts. The CDR3 reads CASSHPGTSLRYSYNEQFF. The CDR3 DNA sequence: TGTGCCAGCAGCCATCCCGGGACTAGCCTACGATACTCCTACAATGAGCAGTTCTTC. The J gene is TRBJ2-1, the V gene TRBV3-1, with 9 bases fitting TRBD2. Germline CDR1 is LGHDT and CDR2 is YNNKEL (reference sequence). The CDR3 totals 19 residues. V gave up 3 bases and J gave up 0 bases; unmatched junction bases: 12.

This clonotype occurred many times. The rearrangement joins TRBV12-3 or TRBV12-4 to TRBJ2-3; D remains ambiguous. The length of the CDR3 is 11 residues. V lost 5 bases and J 5 bases, leaving 5 bases between the germline ends. DNA of the CDR3: TGTGCCAGCAGTACACAAGATACGCAGTATTTT. Amino acid sequence: CASSTQDTQYF.

This clonotype came up many times. The chain uses TRBV6-5 and TRBJ1-5; 11 bases align to TRBD1. Trimming removed 2 bases from V and 6 bases from J; junction bases left unmatched: 3. Germline V lookup: CDR1 MNHEY, CDR2 SVGAGI. The CDR3 loop spans 15 amino acids. In DNA, the CDR3 is TGTGCCAGCAGTTACGGGACAGGGGGTGGTCAGCCCCAGCATTTT. Encoded protein: CASSYGTGGGQPQHF.

As to this clonotype: The germline gene is not matched at one end of the junction; a read error may be the cause. The chain joins TRBV3-1 to TRBJ2-1; 12 nucleotides agree with TRBD2. The CDR3 is made up of 19 amino acids. The germline CDR1 and CDR2 sequences are LGHDT and YNNKEL (reference sequence). The CDR3: CAFCFHIRLAGVNYYEQFF. As DNA, the CDR3 is TGTGCCTTCTGTTTTCACATTCGACTAGCGGGAGTTAACTACTATGAGCAGTTCTTC.

This clonotype occurred many times. V gene TRBV24-1 combines with J gene TRBJ1-1; TRBD1 aligns across 7 bases. The CDR3 is made up of 15 amino acids. CDR1 is KGHDR and CDR2 is SFDVKD in the germline V gene. Trimming cost V 4 bases and J 4 bases; bases outside gene matches: 8. In DNA form, the CDR3 reads TGTGCCACCAGTGACCCCCGACAGGGAACCACTGAAGCTTTCTTT. Protein product: CATSDPRQGTTEAFF.